The 27 T cell receptor beta chains listed next were all sequenced from one sample in a study of cytomegalovirus exposure and HLA in healthy donors. Primers: 60 Vbeta forward and 13 Jbeta reverse. Data came from immunoSEQ multiplex PCR; TCRdb stores just in-frame clones and leaves some out. The table shows 130,000 to 150,000 clones, with 76% occurring only once. The specimen was PBMCs. These receptors came from a man between 18 and 35 years old in good health and CMV-seronegative.

The gene calls are TRBV19 and TRBJ1-1; D remains ambiguous. The CDR3 is 14 amino acids. Germline assignment: CDR1 LNHDA and CDR2 SQIVND (reference sequence). Trimming cost V 4 bases and J 0 bases, with 9 bases left between them. This CDR3 reads CASSTQVMNTEAFF. In nucleotides, the CDR3 is TGTGCCAGTAGTACCCAGGTGATGAACACTGAAGCTTTCTTT.

The chain has TRBV4-2 and TRBJ2-7; 7 bases are shared with TRBD2. CDR1 is LGHNA and CDR2 is YNFKEQ in the germline V gene. The CDR3 runs 14 residues. With V trimmed by 0 bases and J by 2 bases, 1 base remained unmatched. CDR3 nucleotide sequence: TGTGCCAGCAGCCAAGAAGGGACTACCTACGAGCAGTACTTC. Translation gives CASSQEGTTYEQYF.

V usage is TRBV19 and J usage is TRBJ2-4; 7 nucleotides agree with TRBD1. Germline V gene data show CDR1 as LNHDA and CDR2 as SQIVND (reference sequence). The CDR3 covers 19 residues. V lost 4 bases, J lost 1 base, and 16 bases stayed unmatched. The CDR3 sequence: CASSTNHRQGDGAKNIQYF. In nucleotides, the CDR3 is TGTGCCAGTAGTACCAACCACAGACAGGGAGATGGGGCCAAAAACATTCAGTACTTC.

The rearrangement links TRBV20-1 to TRBJ2-5; D might be TRBD2 (5 bases). Trimming took 3 bases from V and 8 from J, leaving 10 bases between them. This CDR3 contains 11 residues. Per the germline V gene, CDR1 is DFQATT and CDR2 is SNEGSKA (reference sequence). Here the CDR3 reads CSAREVRTQYF. The CDR3 DNA reads as TGCAGTGCTAGGGAGGTTCGAACCCAGTACTTC.

The genes are TRBV6-6 and TRBJ1-4, with D possibly matching TRBD1 (6 bases). V lost 4 bases and J lost 8, with 20 bases in between. Germline CDR1 reads MNHNY; CDR2 reads SVGAGI (reference sequence). The CDR3 is 16 residues long. CDR3 protein: CASSLTETGIGEKLFF. In DNA form, the CDR3 reads TGTGCCAGCAGTTTAACGGAAACAGGGATAGGCGAAAAACTGTTTTTT.

This clone was detected a few times. This chain links TRBV7-6 with TRBJ2-1, with a possible D match to TRBD1 (6 bases). This CDR3 spans 15 amino acids. The V and J ends lost 6 bases and 0 bases respectively, with 12 bases between them. CDR1 is SGHVS, CDR2 FNYEAQ, per germline. CDR3 DNA sequence: TGTGCCAGCAGTCTAGGACAGCACTCCTACAATGAGCAGTTCTTC. It yields the protein CASSLGQHSYNEQFF.

The chain is built from TRBV19 and TRBJ1-2, with D perhaps TRBD1 (6 bases). This CDR3 has 17 residues. Trimming cost V 4 bases and J 1 base, with 19 bases left between them. Germline CDR1 LNHDA, CDR2 SQIVND (reference sequence). CDR3 protein: CASSTLRTEDYNYGYTF. CDR3 in DNA: TGTGCCAGTAGTACTCTTAGGACAGAAGACTATAACTATGGCTACACCTTC.

CDR3 DNA: TGTGCCAGCAGTAACGGACTAGACCTGGGCGAGCAGTTCTTC. Encoded protein: CASSNGLDLGEQFF. The rearrangement links TRBV2 to TRBJ2-1; TRBD2 aligns across 7 bases. The CDR3 is 14 residues long. The germline V gene encodes CDR1 SNHLY and CDR2 FYNNEI. V lost 5 bases, J lost 10 bases, and 11 bases stayed unmatched.

This chain connects TRBV7-2 to TRBJ2-1; 9 nucleotides line up with TRBD2. Germline loops: CDR1 SGHTA, CDR2 FQGNSA. The CDR3 extends over 16 amino acids. J gave up 1 base and V 0 bases, and 1 base lay outside the gene matches. The CDR3 DNA sequence: TGTGCCAGCAGCTTAGCGGCGGGAGGGTCCTACAATGAGCAGTTCTTC. This sequence encodes CASSLAAGGSYNEQFF.

This chain joins TRBV6-4 and TRBJ1-2, with TRBD1 matching 10 bases. The CDR3 runs to 15 residues. Germline CDR1 and CDR2: MRHNA and SNTAGT. The J segment lost 6 bases and the V segment lost 6 bases, leaving 10 bases of the junction unmatched. The CDR3: CASSPGTGDADGYTF. CDR3 nucleotide sequence: TGTGCCAGCAGCCCCGGGACAGGGGACGCTGATGGCTACACCTTC.

In its sample, this clone was seen once. The chain links TRBV27 to TRBJ1-2, with D possibly TRBD1 on 5 matching bases. In germline, CDR1 is MNHEY, CDR2 SMNVEV (reference sequence). The CDR3 totals 15 residues. The V gene lost 8 bases and the J gene lost 0 bases, with 16 bases spanning the gap. CDR3 amino acids: CASSPSQGSNYGYTF. The DNA of the CDR3 is TGTGCCAGCTCCCCCTCCCAGGGATCTAACTATGGCTACACCTTC.

The CDR3 nucleotides read TGTGCCAGCAGCTTAGGGCAGACTAGCGGGGGGGCCGGCACCGGGGAGCTGTTTTTT. Translation: CASSLGQTSGGAGTGELFF. The chain has TRBV9 and TRBJ2-2; the match to TRBD2 covers 14 bases. V lost 4 bases and J lost 4; bases outside the gene matches: 12. CDR1 and CDR2 (germline): SGDLS, YYNGEE. CDR3 size: 19 residues.

This chain connects TRBV6-5 to TRBJ1-2; D remains ambiguous. Trimming left V 7 bases short and J 4 bases short, with 16 bases between. CDR3 size: 14 residues. Germline CDR1 MNHEY, CDR2 SVGAGI. The CDR3 protein is CASTPRSTSYGYTF. The CDR3 DNA follows: TGTGCCAGCACCCCACGTTCGACAAGCTATGGCTACACCTTC.

The CDR3 sequence is CASSPHGYNSPLHF. In DNA form, the CDR3 reads TGTGCCAGCAGCCCCCACGGGTATAATTCACCCCTCCACTTT. V is TRBV9 and J is TRBJ1-6; the D is unclear. Germline values: CDR1 SGDLS, CDR2 YYNGEE. The V end was cut by 4 bases, the J end by 4 bases, with 9 bases between. The CDR3 has 14 amino acids.

V and J are TRBV7-9 and TRBJ1-1; perhaps TRBD1 as D (5 bases). The CDR3 loop spans 14 amino acids. V was clipped by 1 base and J by 6 bases, with 12 bases between them. CDR1 SEHNR and CDR2 FQNEAQ come from the germline V gene (reference sequence). CDR3 bases: TGTGCCAGCAGCTTAGTGGCCCCACAGGCTGAAGCTTTCTTT. Amino acid sequence: CASSLVAPQAEAFF.

The chain employs TRBV6-5 and TRBJ2-7; 10 bases are shared with TRBD1. V lost 1 base and J lost 7; bases outside the gene matches: 7. The germline V gene has CDR1 MNHEY and CDR2 SVGAGI. This CDR3 has 15 residues. CDR3 nucleotides: TGTGCCAGCAGTTACTGGGGACAGGGGTCGTCGGAGCAGTACTTC. This translates into CASSYWGQGSSEQYF.

The CDR3 sequence: CASSLSRQGVYEQYF. The CDR3 coding sequence is TGTGCCAGCAGTTTATCGAGACAGGGGGTTTACGAGCAGTACTTC. The chain recombines TRBV27 with TRBJ2-7, with 9 bases aligning to TRBD1. The CDR3 runs 15 residues. The V gene's germline CDR1 is MNHEY and CDR2 SMNVEV (reference sequence). Germline trimming cut 0 bases from V and 4 bases from J; bases unmatched to any gene: 4.

V is TRBV2 and J is TRBJ1-2, with unresolved D. With 7 bases removed from V and 7 bases from J, the gap between germline ends came to 22 bases. Per germline, CDR1 SNHLY and CDR2 FYNNEI. CDR3 length: 15 residues. DNA for the CDR3: TGTGCCAGCACCTTTGGACTGCCCGAAGAGGGTGGCTACACCTTC. It translates to CASTFGLPEEGGYTF.

The rearrangement uses TRBV5-1 and TRBJ2-5, with 11 bases that match TRBD2. CDR1 is SGHRS, CDR2 YFSETQ, per germline. This CDR3 region has 16 residues. V shed 5 bases, J shed 5 bases, and the junction held 11 bases outside the gene matches. Here the CDR3 reads CASSSPSGGHRETQYF. CDR3 DNA sequence: TGCGCCAGCAGTTCCCCTAGCGGGGGGCACCGGGAGACCCAGTACTTC.

This rearrangement joins TRBV1 to TRBJ2-1; the listed D gene, TRBD2, was not tested against the DNA. TRBV1 is described as a pseudogene. CDR3 length: 17 amino acids. CDR3 nucleotide sequence: TGCACCAGCAGCCAAGATAAAATTCTAGCGGGAGGCAATGAGCAGTTCTTC. It encodes CTSSQDKILAGGNEQFF.

V gene TRBV27 combines with J gene TRBJ1-2, with TRBD1 matching over 9 bases. Germline values: CDR1 MNHEY, CDR2 SMNVEV (reference sequence). The V segment lost 6 bases and the J segment 5 bases; nucleotides outside the gene matches: 7. This CDR3 region has 14 residues. CDR3: CASSQMDRGYGYTF. In DNA, the CDR3 is TGTGCCAGCAGCCAAATGGACAGGGGATATGGCTACACCTTC.

This chain uses TRBV6-6 with TRBJ2-7, with 7 bases lining up with TRBD1. The CDR3 has 15 amino acids. V shed 0 bases, J shed 2 bases, and the junction held 4 bases outside the gene matches. Germline CDR1 reads MNHNY; CDR2 reads SVGAGI (reference sequence). The CDR3 here is CASSYSTGSTYEQYF. The CDR3 bases are TGTGCCAGCAGTTACTCGACAGGGTCCACCTACGAGCAGTACTTC.

This clone appeared a few times. This chain connects TRBV5-5 to TRBJ2-1, with 7 nucleotides matching TRBD2. The germline V gene encodes CDR1 SGHKS and CDR2 YYEKEE (reference sequence). The CDR3 spans 17 residues. The V and J ends lost 4 bases and 4 bases, in that order; junction bases with no gene match: 14. CDR3 in DNA: TGTGCCAGCAGCCGCGAAGGCCGGGACTACCTATACAATGAGCAGTTCTTC. This codes for CASSREGRDYLYNEQFF.

This rearrangement joins TRBV7-9 to TRBJ1-2; tentatively, D is TRBD1 (5 bases). CDR1 is SEHNR and CDR2 is FQNEAQ in the germline V gene (reference sequence). The CDR3 length is 13 residues. The V end was cut by 4 bases, the J end by 3 bases, with 9 bases between. CDR3 sequence (DNA): TGTGCCAGCAGCTCTTCAGGGTACTATGGCTACACCTTC. Encoded protein: CASSSSGYYGYTF.

V usage is TRBV6-6 and J usage is TRBJ1-5; the D gene is possibly TRBD1 (6 bases). V was trimmed by 7 bases and J by 7 bases, leaving 14 bases between them. Germline CDR1 is MNHNY and CDR2 is SVGAGI (reference sequence). The CDR3 spans 13 residues. DNA for the CDR3: TGTGCCAGCACTCAGGGGTTTCCCCAGCCCCAGCATTTT. Protein: CASTQGFPQPQHF.

J is TRBJ2-7 and V is TRBV6-5; D unclear. Per germline, CDR1 MNHEY and CDR2 SVGAGI. This CDR3 is built from 13 residues. Trimming shortened V by 0 bases and J by 0 bases, and 3 bases separated the two germline ends. CDR3 amino acids: CASSYSHSYEQYF. CDR3 nucleotides: TGTGCCAGCAGTTACTCTCACTCCTACGAGCAGTACTTC.

This sequence joins TRBV14 and TRBJ2-1; 12 nucleotides agree with TRBD2. The junction had 2 bases not matched to a gene; V was cut back by 4 bases and J by 4 bases. The V gene's germline CDR1 is SGHDN and CDR2 FVKESK. This CDR3 contains 15 residues. Here the CDR3 reads CASSLGTSGYNEQFF. The CDR3 bases are TGTGCCAGCAGCCTTGGGACTAGCGGGTACAATGAGCAGTTCTTC.